This is a list of T cell receptor beta chains from one sample in a study of blood T cells in healthy people across ages. MiXCR was run by TCRdb on the 5' RACE reads, yielding one entry per CDR3 protein. Of some 1.1 million distinct CDR3 sequences listed, roughly two fifths are singletons. The specimen was blood. These receptors were collected from a man aged 18-30 years in good health. The CDR3 runs from the conserved cysteine through the conserved F or W. D genes are given only for firm matches. Clone sizes are given selectively: once, few, many, or a class where the clone is expanded.

- | TRBD2 | TRBJ2-1 | TRBV11-3 | TGTGCCAGCAGCTTGTCGGGGGGGCAGATTGAGCAGTTCTTC | CASSLSGGQIEQFF
few | - | TRBJ2-1 | TRBV2 | TGTGCCAGCATGAGGGAGATGGGGGGTGAGCAGTTCTTC | CASMREMGGEQFF
- | - | TRBJ2-6 | TRBV5-5 | TGTGCCAGCAGCTTGACACTGAACTCTGGGGCCAACGTCCTGACTTTC | CASSLTLNSGANVLTF
few | TRBD1 | TRBJ1-4 | TRBV7-2 | TGTGCCAGCAGCTCTCGGGACAGGGCCACTGCAACTAATGAAAAACTGTTTTTT | CASSSRDRATATNEKLFF
- | - | TRBJ2-3 | TRBV4-2 | TGTGCCGGCAGCCAACGAGATACGCAGTATTTT | CAGSQRDTQYF
- | - | TRBJ1-1 | TRBV19 | TGTGCCAGTAGTATAGAAAACTCCCCCATTGAGGGGTACTTACGGGATGAAGCTTTCTTT | CASSIENSPIEGYLRDEAFF
many | - | TRBJ2-1 | TRBV29-1 | TGCAGCGTTGAACGTTCCCTACACACAGAAAATGAGCAGTTCTTC | CSVERSLHTENEQFF
- | - | TRBJ2-7 | TRBV6-2/TRBV6-3 | TGTGCCAGCACAACCGGGGCCTACGAGCAGTACTTC | CASTTGAYEQYF
- | - | TRBJ1-4 | TRBV29-1 | TGCAGCGTTAACCTGGGTGTGGATCCAGAAAAACTGTTTTTT | CSVNLGVDPEKLFF
- | TRBD1 | TRBJ2-7 | TRBV7-6 | TGTGCCAGCAACCCGGGACAGGGTTCGCGCGAGCAGTACTTC | CASNPGQGSREQYF
- | TRBD1 | TRBJ1-2 | TRBV12-3/TRBV12-4 | TGTGCCAGCAGTATGCTCCGGGACAGGGGTTCCTATGGCTACACCTTC | CASSMLRDRGSYGYTF
- | - | TRBJ1-2 | TRBV21-1 | TGTGCCAGCAAAACAACCGCCGGCTTGGGGAACGATGGCTGCACCTTC | CASKTTAGLGNDGCTF
- | - | TRBJ2-7 | TRBV12-1 | TGTGCCAGCAGCTTTGCCCCCCAGGGGGCTAGCTCCTACGAGCAGTACTTC | CASSFAPQGASSYEQYF
- | - | TRBJ1-5 | TRBV27 | TGTGCCAGCAGGTCGACACCCCTTAGCAATCAGCCCCAGCATTTT | CASRSTPLSNQPQHF
- | - | TRBJ1-5 | TRBV20-1 | TGCAGTGCTAGTCCCGTTGGTGGCAATCAGCCCCAGCATTTT | CSASPVGGNQPQHF
- | - | TRBJ1-4 | TRBV7-9 | TGTGCCAGCAGCTTAGCACGGAGCTCGACCGAAAAACTGTTTTTT | CASSLARSSTEKLFF
many | - | TRBJ2-1 | TRBV13 | TGTGCCAGCAGCTTAGCCCGTTCTGAGCAGTTCTTC | CASSLARSEQFF
few | - | TRBJ2-3 | TRBV13 | TGTGCCATCTTTGACCGGGCCACAGATACGCAGTATTTT | CAIFDRATDTQYF
- | - | TRBJ1-6 | TRBV21-1 | TGTGCCAACAGCAGTGGGCCCCCTACAGCGAGCTCCTATAATTCACCCCTCCACTTT | CANSSGPPTASSYNSPLHF
few | - | TRBJ2-3 | TRBV6-1 | TGTGCCAGCAGTGAAAGTAGTGGGGGGGCCGCAGATACGCAGTATTTT | CASSESSGGAADTQYF
- | - | TRBJ1-2 | TRBV4-3 | TGCGCCAGCAGCCCCATGGGAAGCTATGGCTACACCTTC | CASSPMGSYGYTF
- | - | TRBJ2-6 | TRBV10-3 | TGTGCCATCGGGGAGAGGGGTACCTCTGGGGCCAGCGTCCTGACTTTC | CAIGERGTSGASVLTF
- | TRBD2 | TRBJ2-3 | TRBV18 | TGTGCCAGCTCCCTGACTAGCGACGATACGCAGTATTTT | CASSLTSDDTQYF
- | TRBD2 | TRBJ2-7 | TRBV24-1 | TGTGCCACCAGTGATCGTCTAGCGGGGCCCTACAATGAGCAGTACTTC | CATSDRLAGPYNEQYF
- | TRBD2 | TRBJ2-2 | TRBV2 | TGTGCCAGCACCCGACTAGCGGAGGACACCGGGGAGCTGTTTTTT | CASTRLAEDTGELFF
- | TRBD1 | TRBJ1-1 | TRBV28 | TGTGCCAGCAGCACCCCGGGACAGGGGAACACTGAAGCTTTCTTT | CASSTPGQGNTEAFF
- | - | TRBJ1-2 | TRBV20-1 | TGCAGTGCTAGAGTGTTACCGGGGGAGATCAACTATGGCTACACCTTC | CSARVLPGEINYGYTF
many | TRBD1 | TRBJ2-1 | TRBV7-2 | TGTGCCAGCAGCTTATTTTCAGGGGGCGACTACAATGAGCAGTTCTTC | CASSLFSGGDYNEQFF
few | - | TRBJ2-2 | TRBV14 | TGTGCCAGCAGCCAAGATAAACCCTGGGCGGGGGAGCTGTTTTTT | CASSQDKPWAGELFF
- | - | TRBJ1-6 | TRBV6-6 | TGTGCCAGCAGCCAGAGGGGTCGGAATTCACCCCCCCACTTT | CASSQRGRNSPPHF
- | - | TRBJ1-5 | TRBV6-5 | TGTGCCAGCAGTTCCCACCTAGGGGGAGGTAGCCCTAGGCAGCCCCAGCATTTT | CASSSHLGGGSPRQPQHF
many | - | TRBJ1-2 | TRBV20-1 | TGCAGTGCTAGAGATCAGGGTAACTATGGCTACACCTTC | CSARDQGNYGYTF
- | - | TRBJ1-1 | TRBV27 | TGTGCCAGCAGAAGTGGGATGACTGAAGCTTTCTTT | CASRSGMTEAFF
- | - | TRBJ1-2 | TRBV15 | TGTGCCACCAGTTTGGGAGCGGAACGTAACTATGGCTACACCTTC | CATSLGAERNYGYTF
- | - | TRBJ2-2 | TRBV5-1 | TGCGCTAGCAGCTTAGGGCACACTACCGGGGAGCTGTTTTTT | CASSLGHTTGELFF
- | TRBD2 | TRBJ2-3 | TRBV11-2 | TGTGCCGGCAGCTTTCCAGCGGGTGGGACTAGCGGGGGGGAACACACAGATACGCAGTATTTT | CAGSFPAGGTSGGEHTDTQYF
- | TRBD1 | TRBJ1-3 | TRBV10-2 | TGCGCCAGCAAAGATGGACAGGGGGCCGGAAACACCATATATTTT | CASKDGQGAGNTIYF
- | TRBD1 | TRBJ2-1 | TRBV5-1 | TGCGCCAGCAGCGAAGGACAGGGAGGTCGTAACGATGAGCAGTTCTTC | CASSEGQGGRNDEQFF
- | - | TRBJ2-2 | TRBV6-2/TRBV6-3 | TGTGCCAGCAGTTACTCAGTGACCGGGGAGCTGTTTTTT | CASSYSVTGELFF
many | - | TRBJ2-3 | TRBV5-1 | TGCGCCAGCAGAGGGGGACCTTTCACAGATACGCAGTATTTT | CASRGGPFTDTQYF
many | - | TRBJ2-7 | TRBV7-9 | TGTGCCAGCAGCTTAAGTTCTAGCGACGACGAGCAGTACTTC | CASSLSSSDDEQYF
- | TRBD2 | TRBJ2-1 | TRBV20-1 | TGCAGTGCTAGAGATCCCCGGTCTAGCGGGGACAATGAGCAGTTCTTC | CSARDPRSSGDNEQFF